Detailed here is one T cell receptor (beta chain). Its target is not known. This record belongs to a study of shared clonotypes between healthy human individuals. The study's findings and limits: In having few donors, the study represented limited genetic and exposure-history diversity.

CDR3 length: 16 amino acids. Germline trimming cut 3 bases from V and 5 bases from J; bases unmatched to any gene: 5. Germline loops: CDR1 GTSNPN, CDR2 SVGIG (reference sequence). The table came from immunoSEQ multiplex PCR; TCRdb's copy has only in-frame clones and leaves some out. The table has about 1 million clones, around 74% seen once. This clonotype originated in a man in his late teens or twenties in good health. The sequenced material came from memory CD4+ T cells sorted from blood. Subset reported: CD45RA-negative fraction. The rearrangement joins TRBV30 to TRBJ2-3, with 16 bases matching TRBD2. The CDR3 protein is CAWRRGLAGGGDTQYF. The DNA of the CDR3 is TGTGCCTGGAGGCGGGGACTAGCGGGAGGGGGAGATACGCAGTATTTT.